The 30 T cell receptor beta chains in this list originate from one sample, sequenced in a study of shared clonotypes between healthy human individuals. TCRdb's copy holds only in-frame clones and misses some; the assay was immunoSEQ multiplex PCR. The sample lists approximately 530,000 clones; roughly 95% were seen once. Sequenced material: naive CD4+ T cells sorted from blood. Indicated subset: CD45RA+ positively selected. The receptors were sampled from a woman in her twenties or thirties in good health.

The chain is built from TRBV7-6 and TRBJ1-5; no definite D call. The CDR3 contains 15 residues. Germline V gene lookup returns CDR1 SGHVS and CDR2 FNYEAQ. V was shortened by 0 bases and J by 2 bases, with 8 bases between the two germline ends. The CDR3 DNA follows: TGTGCCAGCAGCTTAGCAGGTCCCGGCAATCAGCCCCAGCATTTT. It specifies CASSLAGPGNQPQHF. The complete variable domain, with remaining parts taken from reference TRBV7-6 and TRBJ1-5, reads GAGVSQSPRYKVTKRGQDVALRCDPISGHVSLYWYRQALGQGPEFLTYFNYEAQQDKSGLPNDRFSAERPEGSISTLTIQRTEQRDSAMYRCASSLAGPGNQPQHFGDGTRLSIL.

This clone was detected only a few times. This chain uses TRBV5-8 with TRBJ1-2, with no clear D. The V gene's germline CDR1 is SGHTS and CDR2 YDEGEE. The CDR3 loop spans 11 amino acids. Trimming removed 8 bases at V and 5 bases at J, with 10 bases between. CDR3 loop: CASGRGYGYTF. The CDR3 DNA follows: TGTGCCAGTGGGCGGGGTTATGGCTACACCTTC.

This chain joins TRBV6-1 and TRBJ2-7, with 7 bases matching TRBD1. The CDR3 covers 13 residues. The V gene's germline CDR1 is MNHNS and CDR2 SASEGT. J lost 4 bases, V lost 8 bases, and 8 bases had no gene match. The chain's CDR3 is CASGGQTYYEQYF. For the CDR3, the DNA is TGTGCCAGCGGGGGACAGACCTATTACGAGCAGTACTTC.

The chain recombines TRBV11-2 with TRBJ1-4; tentative D call: TRBD1 (5 bases). There are 15 residues in the CDR3. Looked up from germline, CDR1 is SGHAT and CDR2 is FQNNGV. The germline V and J ends were trimmed by 5 bases and 2 bases, with 12 bases remaining between them. The CDR3 nucleotides are TGTGCCAGCAGCCCCATTTCAGGGACTAATGAAAAACTGTTTTTT. Its translation: CASSPISGTNEKLFF.

The chain has TRBV7-3 and TRBJ1-1; 7 bases fit TRBD1. Trimming cost V 5 bases and J 4 bases; bases outside gene matches: 7. From germline, CDR1 is SGHTA and CDR2 FQGTGA. The CDR3 sequence is 14 residues long. The chain's CDR3 is CASSLQGVGTEAFF. The CDR3 DNA reads TGTGCCAGCAGCCTCCAGGGGGTTGGCACTGAAGCTTTCTTT.

The chain carries TRBV5-4 and TRBJ2-2, with TRBD1 identical over 9 bases. The CDR3 length is 15 residues. The germline V gene encodes CDR1 SGHNT and CDR2 YYREEE (reference sequence). With 0 bases clipped from V and 5 bases from J, the junction kept 2 bases outside the gene matches. CDR3: CASSLGTGETGELFF. As DNA, the CDR3 is TGTGCCAGCAGCTTGGGGACAGGGGAAACCGGGGAGCTGTTTTTT.

This chain uses TRBV4-1 with TRBJ2-6, with D possibly TRBD2 on 5 matching bases. V was pared by 4 bases and J by 1 base, with 26 bases between. This CDR3 comprises 21 residues. Germline values: CDR1 MGHRA, CDR2 YSYEKL. CDR3 nucleotides: TGCGCCAGCAGCCTTCTAGCTCCCGAGGGCGGGCCACGGTCTGGGGCCAACGTCCTGACTTTC. As protein: CASSLLAPEGGPRSGANVLTF.

This chain uses TRBV27 with TRBJ2-1; 13 positions match TRBD2. CDR3 length equals 17 residues. V was pared by 5 bases and J by 8 bases, with 12 bases of the junction left unmatched. Germline V gene lookup returns CDR1 MNHEY and CDR2 SMNVEV (reference sequence). The CDR3 DNA is TGTGCCAGCAGTAGAAGCGGACTAGCGGGAGACCGGGATGAGCAGTTCTTC. Its protein product is CASSRSGLAGDRDEQFF.

The rearrangement joins TRBV18 to TRBJ1-1; 8 bases align to TRBD1. J gave up 1 base and V 4 bases, and 23 bases lay outside the gene matches. Germline V gene sequence: CDR1 KGHSH, CDR2 LQKENI. This CDR3 has 21 residues. CDR3: CASSLRMIPPGQAAPNTEAFF. In nucleotides, the CDR3 is TGTGCCAGCTCACTCCGAATGATCCCTCCGGGACAGGCCGCCCCGAACACTGAAGCTTTCTTT. The full variable domain, in which reference TRBV18 and TRBJ1-1 provide the parts outside the CDR3, is NAGVMQNPRHLVRRRGQEARLRCSPMKGHSHVYWYRQLPEEGLKFMVYLQKENIIDESGMPKERFSAEFPKEGPSILRIQQVVRGDSAAYFCASSLRMIPPGQAAPNTEAFFGQGTRLTVV.

This chain links TRBV28 with TRBJ1-4; D is ambiguous. From germline, CDR1 is MDHEN and CDR2 SYDVKM. Trimming left V 6 bases short and J 8 bases short, with 16 bases between. The CDR3 has 14 amino acids. The DNA for the CDR3 is TGTGCCAGCAGCCTAACTGGGCGTTCCGAAAAACTGTTTTTT. Its translation is CASSLTGRSEKLFF.

The chain joins TRBV5-1 to TRBJ1-2; TRBD1 aligns across 7 bases. Germline CDR1 and CDR2: SGHRS and YFSETQ. Germline trimming cut 4 bases from V and 8 bases from J; bases unmatched to any gene: 11. This CDR3 spans 14 amino acids. This chain's CDR3 is CASSRDDRVGGYTF. DNA of the CDR3: TGCGCCAGCAGCCGGGACGACAGGGTGGGAGGCTACACCTTC.

The chain has TRBV6-1 and TRBJ2-3; D is unclear. This CDR3 has 15 amino acids. The V end lost 2 bases, the J end lost 2 bases, and 11 bases lay between the germline ends. Germline CDR1 and CDR2: MNHNS and SASEGT. For the CDR3, the DNA is TGTGCCAGCAGTGAAAAAGGCAGGACCACAGATACGCAGTATTTT. This gives the protein CASSEKGRTTDTQYF.

V gene TRBV6-5 combines with J gene TRBJ2-7, with 7 positions matching TRBD1. Germline V gene sequence: CDR1 MNHEY, CDR2 SVGAGI. V was clipped by 2 bases and J by 1 base; unmatched bases: 2. This CDR3 spans 14 amino acids. The CDR3 DNA follows: TGTGCCAGCAGTTACGGGACAGCTTCCTACGAGCAGTACTTC. Translating gives CASSYGTASYEQYF.

This chain connects TRBV6-1 to TRBJ2-2; 8 bases are a match to TRBD2. CDR3 length: 14 amino acids. Germline CDR1 MNHNS, CDR2 SASEGT. The V segment lost 6 bases and the J segment 2 bases; nucleotides outside the gene matches: 2. Here the CDR3 reads CASRREVNTGELFF. Written as DNA, the CDR3 is TGTGCCAGCAGGCGGGAGGTAAACACCGGGGAGCTGTTTTTT.

The genes are TRBV6-1 and TRBJ1-4; 8 positions agree with TRBD1. Germline V gene data show CDR1 as MNHNS and CDR2 as SASEGT. Trimming cost V 5 bases and J 4 bases; bases outside gene matches: 3. The CDR3 totals 14 residues. The CDR3 loop reads CASSMGQVNEKLFF. Written as DNA, the CDR3 is TGTGCCAGCAGTATGGGACAGGTTAATGAAAAACTGTTTTTT.

The CDR3 nucleotides are TGCGCCAGCTCCCCGCCCCGGGCCTCTGGAAACACCATATATTTT. It translates to CASSPPRASGNTIYF. V is TRBV10-2 and J is TRBJ1-3, with D unclear. Trimming took off 8 bases at V and 0 bases at J, with 14 bases between the two ends. CDR3 length equals 15 residues. Germline-derived CDR1 and CDR2 are WSHSY and SAAADI.

The chain carries TRBV28 and TRBJ1-1, with 9 bases identical to TRBD1. The CDR3 loop spans 14 amino acids. From germline, CDR1 is MDHEN and CDR2 SYDVKM. V dropped 6 bases and J dropped 5; count of bases not matched to a gene: 7. The CDR3 DNA follows: TGTGCCAGCAGGCATCGGGACAGGGAAACTGAAGCTTTCTTT. It yields the protein CASRHRDRETEAFF. Looking up the rest from reference TRBV28 and TRBJ1-1 gives the full variable domain: DVKVTQSSRYLVKRTGEKVFLECVQDMDHENMFWYRQDPGLGLRLIYFSYDVKMKEKGDIPEGYSVSREKKERFSLILESASTNQTSMYLCASRHRDRETEAFFGQGTRLTVV.

The chain has TRBV7-9 and TRBJ1-1; 10 bases are a match to TRBD1. CDR1 SEHNR and CDR2 FQNEAQ come from the germline V gene (reference sequence). The length of the CDR3 is 16 residues. Trimming took 4 bases from V and 1 from J; bases not matched to a gene: 6. The CDR3 region is CASSSNWDRGNTEAFF. Here the CDR3 DNA reads TGTGCCAGCAGCTCCAACTGGGACAGGGGGAACACTGAAGCTTTCTTT.

The genes are TRBV7-9 and TRBJ1-2; D call uncertain. The CDR3 runs 14 residues. Deletions cut 1 base from V and 2 bases from J, with 8 bases between. The V gene's germline CDR1 is SEHNR and CDR2 FQNEAQ (reference sequence). The CDR3 sequence: CASSLETSNYGYTF. The CDR3 DNA is TGTGCCAGCAGCTTAGAGACATCAAACTATGGCTACACCTTC.

The chain employs TRBV4-1 and TRBJ2-5, with TRBD1 matching 9 bases. The J call may be incorrect, as the DNA end agrees better with TRBJ2-7. This CDR3 contains 14 residues. Germline CDR1 MGHRA, CDR2 YSYEKL. DNA for the CDR3: TGCGCCAGCAGCCACTCACAGGGGGCATACGAGCAGTACTTC. Protein: CASSHSQGAYEQYF.

This CDR3 reads CASSSLARGAGNEKLFF. The CDR3 DNA is TGTGCCAGCAGCTCCTTGGCCAGGGGAGCGGGTAATGAAAAACTGTTTTTT. V and J are TRBV7-8 and TRBJ1-4; D may be TRBD1 (6 bases). Per germline, CDR1 SGHVS and CDR2 FQNEAQ. The length of the CDR3 is 17 residues. V lost 4 bases to trimming and J lost 4 bases, with 19 bases between them.

The genes are TRBV5-1 and TRBJ2-2, with 8 nucleotides matching TRBD1. This CDR3 is 16 amino acids long. V shed 7 bases and J 2 bases; nucleotides not matched to a gene: 10. From germline, CDR1 is SGHRS and CDR2 YFSETQ. The CDR3 nucleotides read TGCGCCAGCCGACCTCGCGGACAGGGAAACACCGGGGAGCTGTTTTTT. Protein sequence: CASRPRGQGNTGELFF.

The chain is built from TRBV20-1 and TRBJ2-7, with D unclear. CDR3 length: 11 amino acids. The V and J ends lost 2 bases and 7 bases respectively, with 9 bases between them. Germline V gene sequence: CDR1 DFQATT, CDR2 SNEGSKA (reference sequence). The CDR3 DNA follows: TGCAGTGCTAGACAGGCCGGGGAGCAGTACTTC. This gives the protein CSARQAGEQYF.

This chain's CDR3 is CASSAQTGKAYEQYF. In DNA, the CDR3 is TGTGCCAGCAGTGCCCAGACAGGGAAAGCCTACGAGCAGTACTTC. V gene TRBV6-1 combines with J gene TRBJ2-5; TRBD1 agrees at 7 bases. The DNA end favors TRBJ2-7, so the J call may be wrong. Germline-derived CDR1 and CDR2 are MNHNS and SASEGT. The CDR3 consists of 15 residues.

The chain links TRBV7-8 to TRBJ2-5, with D perhaps matching TRBD2 (6 bases). CDR3 length equals 14 residues. Germline CDR1 SGHVS, CDR2 FQNEAQ. V lost 5 bases and J lost 2, with 12 bases in between. CDR3 DNA sequence: TGTGCCAGCAGCCCAAGGGACTTACAAGAGACCCAGTACTTC. Amino acid sequence: CASSPRDLQETQYF. Together with reference TRBV7-8 and TRBJ2-5, the CDR3 gives the full variable domain: GAGVSQSPRYKVAKRGQDVALRCDPISGHVSLFWYQQALGQGPEFLTYFQNEAQLDKSGLPSDRFFAERPEGSVSTLKIQRTQQEDSAVYLCASSPRDLQETQYFGPGTRLLVL.

The gene calls are TRBV11-2 and TRBJ2-3, with 14 bases identical to TRBD2. The CDR3 has 16 amino acids. Germline values: CDR1 SGHAT, CDR2 FQNNGV. With 5 bases clipped from V and 5 bases from J, the junction kept 6 bases outside the gene matches. CDR3 loop: CASSRTSGRRLDTQYF. CDR3 in DNA: TGTGCCAGCAGCAGGACTAGCGGGAGGAGGTTAGATACGCAGTATTTT.

The J gene is TRBJ2-3, the V gene TRBV10-3; 8 nucleotides agree with TRBD2. This CDR3 spans 15 amino acids. Germline-derived CDR1 and CDR2 are ENHRY and SYGVKD. J lost 4 bases, V lost 6 bases, and 9 bases had no gene match. CDR3 sequence: CAISASSGSADTQYF. DNA for the CDR3: TGTGCCATCAGCGCCTCCAGCGGGAGTGCAGATACGCAGTATTTT.

The rearrangement uses TRBV10-3 and TRBJ2-7; D unclear. V was clipped by 10 bases and J by 2 bases, with 15 bases between them. The CDR3 totals 13 residues. Germline V gene data show CDR1 as ENHRY and CDR2 as SYGVKD. The CDR3 sequence: CATSPADAYEQYF. The DNA of the CDR3 is TGTGCCACCTCCCCGGCCGACGCCTACGAGCAGTACTTC.

This chain connects TRBV19 to TRBJ2-1, with D maybe TRBD1 (5 bases). In germline, CDR1 is LNHDA, CDR2 SQIVND (reference sequence). The ends were cut back, 9 bases at V and 5 bases at J, with 14 bases in the middle. The CDR3 has 13 residues. The CDR3 spells CASKPQGDNEQFF. The CDR3, as DNA: TGTGCCAGCAAGCCCCAGGGCGACAATGAGCAGTTCTTC.

The V and J genes are TRBV28 and TRBJ2-3, with 10 bases identical to TRBD2. This CDR3 comprises 15 residues. V trimming: 6 bases; J trimming: 4 bases; junction bases outside the gene matches: 7. Looked up from germline, CDR1 is MDHEN and CDR2 is SYDVKM. CDR3 region: CASRLAGSGPDTQYF. The CDR3 DNA reads as TGTGCCAGCAGACTAGCGGGATCTGGGCCAGATACGCAGTATTTT.